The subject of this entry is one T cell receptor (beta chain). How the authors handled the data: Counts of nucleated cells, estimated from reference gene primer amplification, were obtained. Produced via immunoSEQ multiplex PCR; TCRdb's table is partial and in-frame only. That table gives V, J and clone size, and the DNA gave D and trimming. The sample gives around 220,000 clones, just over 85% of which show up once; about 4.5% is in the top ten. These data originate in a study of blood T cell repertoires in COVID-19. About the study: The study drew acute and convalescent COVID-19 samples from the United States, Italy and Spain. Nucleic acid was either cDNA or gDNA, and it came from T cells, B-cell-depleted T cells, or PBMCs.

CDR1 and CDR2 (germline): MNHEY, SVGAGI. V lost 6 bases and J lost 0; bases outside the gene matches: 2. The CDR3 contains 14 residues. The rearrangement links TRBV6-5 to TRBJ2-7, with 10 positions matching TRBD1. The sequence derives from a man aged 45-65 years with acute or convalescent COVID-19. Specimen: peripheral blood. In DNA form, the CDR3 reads TGTGCCAGCAGGGGACAGGGGAGCTCCTACGAGCAGTACTTC. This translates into CASRGQGSSYEQYF.